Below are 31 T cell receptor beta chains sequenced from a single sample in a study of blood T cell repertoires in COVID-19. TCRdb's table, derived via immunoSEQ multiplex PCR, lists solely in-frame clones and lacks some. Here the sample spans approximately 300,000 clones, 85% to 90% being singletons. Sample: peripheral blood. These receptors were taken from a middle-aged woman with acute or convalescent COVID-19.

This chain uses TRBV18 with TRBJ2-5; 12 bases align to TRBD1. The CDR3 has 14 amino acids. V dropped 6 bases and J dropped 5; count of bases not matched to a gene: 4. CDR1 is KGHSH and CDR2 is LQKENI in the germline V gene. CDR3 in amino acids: CASSRDRGPETQYF. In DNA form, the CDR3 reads TGTGCCAGCTCCCGGGACAGGGGGCCTGAGACCCAGTACTTC.

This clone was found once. CDR3 nucleotides: TGTGCCAGCGGATTCGACAGGGGTTCCTACAATGAGCAGTTCTTC. Amino acids: CASGFDRGSYNEQFF. The V and J genes are TRBV6-5 and TRBJ2-1; 8 positions agree with TRBD1. CDR3 size: 15 residues. CDR1 MNHEY and CDR2 SVGAGI come from the germline V gene. With V trimmed by 8 bases and J by 1 base, 7 bases remained unmatched.

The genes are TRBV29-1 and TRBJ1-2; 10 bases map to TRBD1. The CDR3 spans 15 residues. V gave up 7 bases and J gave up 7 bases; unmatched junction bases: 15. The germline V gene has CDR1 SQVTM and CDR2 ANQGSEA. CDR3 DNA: TGCAGCGCGGTCCCGACAGGGGGCGGGGTGAGTGGCTACACCTTC. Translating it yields CSAVPTGGGVSGYTF.

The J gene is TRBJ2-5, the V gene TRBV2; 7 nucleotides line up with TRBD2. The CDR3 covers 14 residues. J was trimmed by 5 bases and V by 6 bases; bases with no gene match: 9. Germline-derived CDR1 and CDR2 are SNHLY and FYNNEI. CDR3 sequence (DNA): TGTGCCAGCAGGGCCGGGAGCGGGGTGGAGACCCAGTACTTC. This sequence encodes CASRAGSGVETQYF.

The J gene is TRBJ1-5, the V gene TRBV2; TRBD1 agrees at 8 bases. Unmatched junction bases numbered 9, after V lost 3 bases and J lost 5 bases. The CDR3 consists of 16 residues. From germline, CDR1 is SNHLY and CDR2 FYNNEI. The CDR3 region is CASSESGTGVYQPQHF. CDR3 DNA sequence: TGTGCCAGCAGTGAGTCCGGGACAGGTGTTTATCAGCCCCAGCATTTT.

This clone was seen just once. The CDR3 spells CASSLYGFREYGYTF. Written as DNA, the CDR3 is TGTGCCAGCAGTTTATACGGTTTTAGGGAGTATGGCTACACCTTC. The chain uses TRBV28 and TRBJ1-2; D remains unclear. The CDR3 extends over 15 amino acids. V dropped 1 base and J dropped 5 bases, with 14 bases sitting between them. Germline V gene lookup returns CDR1 MDHEN and CDR2 SYDVKM.

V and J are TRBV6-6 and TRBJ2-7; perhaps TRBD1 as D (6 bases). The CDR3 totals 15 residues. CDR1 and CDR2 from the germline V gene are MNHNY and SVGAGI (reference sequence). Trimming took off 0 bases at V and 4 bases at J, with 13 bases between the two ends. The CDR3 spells CASSYSLSQGYEQYV. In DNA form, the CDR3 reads TGTGCCAGCAGTTACTCGTTGTCTCAGGGGTACGAGCAGTACGTC.

The CDR3 here is CSGQTQDGGDTGELFF. In DNA, the CDR3 is TGCAGCGGCCAAACACAGGACGGTGGGGACACCGGGGAGCTGTTTTTT. The chain couples TRBV29-1 to TRBJ2-2; the D gene is possibly TRBD1 (5 bases). The CDR3 sequence is 16 residues long. V was cut by 7 bases and J by 3 bases, with 21 bases left in between. Per germline, CDR1 SQVTM and CDR2 ANQGSEA.

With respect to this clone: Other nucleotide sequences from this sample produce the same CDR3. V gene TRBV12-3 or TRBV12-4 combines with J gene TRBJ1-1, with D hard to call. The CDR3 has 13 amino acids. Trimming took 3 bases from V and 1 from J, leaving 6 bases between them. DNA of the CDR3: TGTGCCAGCAGTTTGGTAGCGAACACTGAAGCTTTCTTT. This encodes CASSLVANTEAFF.

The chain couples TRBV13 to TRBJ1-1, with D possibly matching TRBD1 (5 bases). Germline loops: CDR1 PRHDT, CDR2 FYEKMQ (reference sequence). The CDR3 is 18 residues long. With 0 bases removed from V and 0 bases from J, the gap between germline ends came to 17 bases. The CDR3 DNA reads TGTGCCAGCAGCTTAGGCGGACAAGCGAGATTCATGAACACTGAAGCTTTCTTT. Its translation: CASSLGGQARFMNTEAFF.

The CDR3 loop reads CATSGAPSNQPQHF. The CDR3 nucleotides are TGTGCCACCAGTGGCGCCCCGAGCAATCAGCCCCAGCATTTT. This chain uses TRBV24-1 with TRBJ1-5; no firm D call. In germline, CDR1 is KGHDR, CDR2 SFDVKD. The V end was cut by 5 bases, the J end by 1 base, with 8 bases between. CDR3 size: 14 residues.

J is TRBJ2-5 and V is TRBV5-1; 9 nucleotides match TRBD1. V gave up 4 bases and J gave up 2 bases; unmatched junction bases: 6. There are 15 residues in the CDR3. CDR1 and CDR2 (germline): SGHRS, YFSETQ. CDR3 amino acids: CASSRDRAQQETQYF. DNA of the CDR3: TGCGCCAGCAGCAGGGACAGGGCACAACAAGAGACCCAGTACTTC.

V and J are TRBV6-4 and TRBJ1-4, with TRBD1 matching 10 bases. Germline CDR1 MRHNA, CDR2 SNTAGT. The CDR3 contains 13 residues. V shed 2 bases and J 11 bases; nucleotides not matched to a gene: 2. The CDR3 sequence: CASSDGTGVKLFF. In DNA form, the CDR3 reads TGTGCCAGCAGTGACGGGACAGGGGTGAAACTGTTTTTT.

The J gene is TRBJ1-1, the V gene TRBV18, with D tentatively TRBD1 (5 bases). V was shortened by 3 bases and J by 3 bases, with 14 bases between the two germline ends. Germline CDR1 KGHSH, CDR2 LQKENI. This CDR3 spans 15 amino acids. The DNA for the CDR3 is TGTGCCAGCTCACCTTTAATTATCAGGGACACTGAAGCTTTCTTT. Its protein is CASSPLIIRDTEAFF.

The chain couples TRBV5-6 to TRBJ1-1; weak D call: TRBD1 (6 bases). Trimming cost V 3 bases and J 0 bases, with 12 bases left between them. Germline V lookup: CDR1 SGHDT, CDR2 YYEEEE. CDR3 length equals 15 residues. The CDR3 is CASSWGGHLNTEAFF. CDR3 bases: TGTGCCAGCAGCTGGGGGGGCCACTTGAACACTGAAGCTTTCTTT.

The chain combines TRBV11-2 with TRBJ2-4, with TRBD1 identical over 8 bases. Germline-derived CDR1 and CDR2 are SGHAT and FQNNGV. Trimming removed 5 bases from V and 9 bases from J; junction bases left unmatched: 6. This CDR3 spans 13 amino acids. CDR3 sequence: CASSTDRGSIQYF. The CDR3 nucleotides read TGTGCCAGCAGCACCGACAGGGGCAGCATTCAGTACTTC.

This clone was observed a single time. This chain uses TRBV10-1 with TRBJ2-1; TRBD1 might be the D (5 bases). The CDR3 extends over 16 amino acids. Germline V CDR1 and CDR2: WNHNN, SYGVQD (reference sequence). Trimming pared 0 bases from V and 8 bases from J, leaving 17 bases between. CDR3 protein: CASSESEQDLSDEQFF. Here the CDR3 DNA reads TGCGCCAGCAGTGAGTCGGAACAGGATTTATCTGATGAGCAGTTCTTC.

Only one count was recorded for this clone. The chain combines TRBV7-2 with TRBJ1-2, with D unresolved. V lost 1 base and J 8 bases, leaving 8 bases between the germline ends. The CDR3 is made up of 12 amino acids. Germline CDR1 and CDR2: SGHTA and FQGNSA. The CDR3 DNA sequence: TGTGCCAGCAGCTTAGATCTGAGGGGCTACACCTTC. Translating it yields CASSLDLRGYTF.

CDR3 nucleotides: TGCGCCAGCAGCTTGGGGCGGGCGGAGGAGACCCAGTACTTC. This encodes CASSLGRAEETQYF. V and J are TRBV5-1 and TRBJ2-5; D might be TRBD2 (5 bases). With 0 bases removed from V and 5 bases from J, the gap between germline ends came to 11 bases. The germline gives CDR1 SGHRS, CDR2 YFSETQ. CDR3 size: 14 residues.

The CDR3 region has the DNA TGCGCCAGCAGCTTGGAGGAGGGAAACATTCAGTACTTC. Its protein product is CASSLEEGNIQYF. The V and J genes are TRBV5-1 and TRBJ2-4; the D gene is possibly TRBD2 (6 bases). V dropped 0 bases and J dropped 6 bases, with 7 bases sitting between them. The length of the CDR3 is 13 residues. Germline CDR1 reads SGHRS; CDR2 reads YFSETQ.

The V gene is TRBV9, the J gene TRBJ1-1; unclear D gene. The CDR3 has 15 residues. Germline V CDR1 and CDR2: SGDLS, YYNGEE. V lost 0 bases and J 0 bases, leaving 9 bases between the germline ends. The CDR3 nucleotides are TGTGCCAGCAGCGTAGTTGGGCAGCTGAACACTGAAGCTTTCTTT. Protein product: CASSVVGQLNTEAFF.

This chain's CDR3 is CASKGPRLYGYTF. Here the CDR3 DNA reads TGTGCCAGCAAGGGGCCAAGGCTCTATGGCTACACCTTC. The chain has TRBV6-5 and TRBJ1-2, with D possibly matching TRBD1 (5 bases). The CDR3 loop spans 13 amino acids. Germline V lookup: CDR1 MNHEY, CDR2 SVGAGI. Trimming shortened V by 7 bases and J by 4 bases, and 13 bases separated the two germline ends.

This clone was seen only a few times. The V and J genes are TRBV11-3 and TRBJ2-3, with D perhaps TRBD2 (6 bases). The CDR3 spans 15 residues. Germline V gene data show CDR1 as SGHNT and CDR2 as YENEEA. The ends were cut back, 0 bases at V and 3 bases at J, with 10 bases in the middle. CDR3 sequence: CASSLDSGTTDTQYF. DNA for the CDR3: TGTGCCAGCAGCTTAGATTCCGGGACTACAGATACGCAGTATTTT.

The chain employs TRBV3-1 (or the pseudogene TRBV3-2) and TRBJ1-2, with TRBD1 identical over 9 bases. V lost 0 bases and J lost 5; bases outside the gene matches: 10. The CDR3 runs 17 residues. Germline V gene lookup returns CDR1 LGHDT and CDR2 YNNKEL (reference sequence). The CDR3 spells CASSQDGWTGEFYGYTF. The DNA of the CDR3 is TGTGCCAGCAGCCAAGATGGTTGGACAGGGGAATTTTATGGCTACACCTTC.

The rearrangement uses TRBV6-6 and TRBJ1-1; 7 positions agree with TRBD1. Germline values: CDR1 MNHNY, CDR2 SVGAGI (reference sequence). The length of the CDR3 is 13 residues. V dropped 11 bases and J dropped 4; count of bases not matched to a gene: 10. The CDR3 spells CAADRQGGTEAFF. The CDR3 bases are TGTGCCGCAGACCGACAGGGCGGCACTGAAGCTTTCTTT.

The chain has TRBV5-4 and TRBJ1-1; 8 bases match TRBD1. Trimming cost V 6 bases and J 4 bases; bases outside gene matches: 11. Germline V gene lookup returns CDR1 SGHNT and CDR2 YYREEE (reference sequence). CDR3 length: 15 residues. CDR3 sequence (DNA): TGTGCCAGCATCCCACAAACAGGGGGAAGCACTGAAGCTTTCTTT. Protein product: CASIPQTGGSTEAFF.

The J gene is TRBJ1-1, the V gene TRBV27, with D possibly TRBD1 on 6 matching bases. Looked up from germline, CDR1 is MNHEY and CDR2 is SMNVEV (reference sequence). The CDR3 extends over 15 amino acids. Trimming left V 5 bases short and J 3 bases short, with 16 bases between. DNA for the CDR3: TGTGCCAGCAGTCCCGGCGGGGGCTGGTACACTGAAGCTTTCTTT. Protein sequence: CASSPGGGWYTEAFF.

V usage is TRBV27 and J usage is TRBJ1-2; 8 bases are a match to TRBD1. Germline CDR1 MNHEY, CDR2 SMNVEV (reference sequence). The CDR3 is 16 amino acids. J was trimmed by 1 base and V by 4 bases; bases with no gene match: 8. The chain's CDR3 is CASSSFGQGSNYGYTF. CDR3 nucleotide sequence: TGTGCCAGCAGTTCCTTCGGACAGGGTAGTAACTATGGCTACACCTTC.

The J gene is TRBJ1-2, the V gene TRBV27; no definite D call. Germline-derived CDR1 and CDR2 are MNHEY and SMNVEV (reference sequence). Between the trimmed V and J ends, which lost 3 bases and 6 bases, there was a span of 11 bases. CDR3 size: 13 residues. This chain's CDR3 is CASSLSGEHGYTF. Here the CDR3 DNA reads TGTGCCAGCAGTTTGTCCGGGGAGCATGGCTACACCTTC.

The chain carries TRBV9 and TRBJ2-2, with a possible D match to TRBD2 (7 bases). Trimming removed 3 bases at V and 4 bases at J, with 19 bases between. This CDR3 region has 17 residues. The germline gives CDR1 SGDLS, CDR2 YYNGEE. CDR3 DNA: TGTGCCAGCAGCGCGGGGGCGGGGGAGGTGGTCACCGGGGAGCTGTTTTTT. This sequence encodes CASSAGAGEVVTGELFF.

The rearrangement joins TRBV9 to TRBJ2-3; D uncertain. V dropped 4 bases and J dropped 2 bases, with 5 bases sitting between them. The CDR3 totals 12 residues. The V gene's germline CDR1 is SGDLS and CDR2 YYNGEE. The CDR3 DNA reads TGTGCCAGCAGCCAATCCACAGATACGCAGTATTTT. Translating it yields CASSQSTDTQYF.